The 2 T cell receptor beta chains listed next were all sequenced from one sample in a study of T cells in localized non-small cell lung cancer. Some clones are missing from TCRdb's copy, which holds only in-frame ones; the method was immunoSEQ multiplex PCR. Of under 35,000 clones in the sample, about nine tenths were seen once. Sequenced material: peripheral blood mononuclear cells, taken before any cancer treatment. The receptors here all came from a woman aged 40 to 75 with stage III lung adenocarcinoma.

This clone was counted a single time. The chain combines TRBV7-2 with TRBJ2-1; 9 nucleotides agree with TRBD2. V lost 2 bases and J lost 10; bases outside the gene matches: 12. CDR1 SGHTA and CDR2 FQGNSA come from the germline V gene. The CDR3 runs 16 residues. In nucleotides, the CDR3 is TGTGCCAGCAGCTTATCAGGTTGGATAGCGGGAGAAGAGCAGTTCTTC. Translating gives CASSLSGWIAGEEQFF. The full variable domain, its missing parts supplied by reference TRBV7-2 and TRBJ2-1, is GAGVSQSPSNKVTEKGKDVELRCDPISGHTALYWYRQSLGQGLEFLIYFQGNSAPDKSGLPSDRFSAERTGGSVSTLTIQRTQQEDSAVYLCASSLSGWIAGEEQFFGPGTRLTVL.

The chain employs TRBV11-2 and TRBJ2-3; 12 bases are a match to TRBD2. CDR1 and CDR2 from the germline V gene are SGHAT and FQNNGV. This CDR3 has 18 amino acids. The ends lost 4 bases at V and 0 bases at J; junction bases unmatched: 8. In nucleotides, the CDR3 is TGTGCCAGCAGCTCCTCTAGCGGGGGGGACGTTAGCACAGATACGCAGTATTTT. Its protein product is CASSSSSGGDVSTDTQYF.